These 9 T cell receptor beta chains were all obtained from the same sample, sequenced in a study of OX40 agonist ivuxolimab in advanced cancers. Measured with immunoSEQ multiplex PCR; TCRdb has only the in-frame clones, and not every one. There are 65,000 to 85,000 clones in the sample; about 91% occur only once, and approximately 0.5% lies in the top ten. The starting material was CD4+ or CD8+ T cells sorted from blood, obtained in a trial of the OX40 agonist ivuxolimab. The receptors derive from an adult with an advanced solid tumor such as melanoma, head and neck, liver or kidney cancer.

Comments on this clone: This sample also contains other DNA sequences that code for the same CDR3. This rearrangement joins TRBV30 to TRBJ1-6, with D possibly TRBD1 on 5 matching bases. Trimming cost V 1 base and J 7 bases, with 8 bases left between them. Germline V gene data show CDR1 as GTSNPN and CDR2 as SVGIG (reference sequence). The CDR3 is 13 amino acids. The CDR3 is CAWSGGGNSPLHF. CDR3 bases: TGTGCCTGGAGTGGCGGGGGGAATTCACCCCTCCACTTT.

This rearrangement joins TRBV7-2 to TRBJ1-2; D is unclear. This CDR3 region has 13 residues. CDR1 and CDR2 from the germline V gene are SGHTA and FQGNSA. Trimming took off 2 bases at V and 4 bases at J, with 8 bases between the two ends. This CDR3 reads CASSLRGSYGYTF. CDR3 in DNA: TGTGCCAGCAGCTTAAGAGGGAGCTATGGCTACACCTTC.

V gene TRBV10-3 combines with J gene TRBJ2-5; D not certain. Germline V lookup: CDR1 ENHRY, CDR2 SYGVKD. Trimming removed 0 bases at V and 1 base at J, with 15 bases between. This CDR3 is 17 amino acids long. The chain's CDR3 is CAISESAGIRSQETQYF. The CDR3 nucleotides read TGTGCCATCAGTGAGTCGGCTGGGATCCGAAGCCAAGAGACCCAGTACTTC.

The chain joins TRBV28 to TRBJ2-7; D may match TRBD1 or TRBD2 (5 bases each). This CDR3 contains 14 residues. Between the trimmed V and J ends, which lost 8 bases and 2 bases, there was a span of 16 bases. The germline V gene has CDR1 MDHEN and CDR2 SYDVKM. CDR3 region: CASSMAGGTYEQYF. In nucleotides, the CDR3 is TGTGCCAGCTCAATGGCTGGGGGAACCTACGAGCAGTACTTC.

The chain's CDR3 is CASSLAPGGGGDTQYF. The CDR3 DNA reads TGTGCCAGCAGCTTGGCTCCAGGGGGAGGAGGGGATACGCAGTATTTT. This chain joins TRBV5-6 and TRBJ2-3; TRBD1 is a possible D gene (7 bases). The CDR3 covers 16 residues. Trimming stripped 0 bases from V and 6 bases from J, with 17 bases between. The germline CDR1 and CDR2 sequences are SGHDT and YYEEEE.

The chain links TRBV2 to TRBJ2-5; the match to TRBD2 covers 7 bases. Germline CDR1 SNHLY, CDR2 FYNNEI. Trimming cost V 3 bases and J 2 bases; bases outside gene matches: 9. The CDR3 totals 16 residues. The CDR3 DNA reads TGTGCCAGCAGTGATGGGACTACCTCTTTACAAGAGACCCAGTACTTC. Protein product: CASSDGTTSLQETQYF. Using reference TRBV2 and TRBJ2-5 for the parts outside the CDR3, the full variable domain is EPEVTQTPSHQVTQMGQEVILRCVPISNHLYFYWYRQILGQKVEFLVSFYNNEISEKSEIFDDQFSVERPDGSNFTLKIRSTKLEDSAMYFCASSDGTTSLQETQYFGPGTRLLVL.

This clone was recorded only once. The genes are TRBV2 and TRBJ2-2; D uncertain. With 7 bases removed from V and 1 base from J, the gap between germline ends came to 7 bases. The germline CDR1 and CDR2 sequences are SNHLY and FYNNEI. The CDR3 totals 13 residues. This CDR3 is CASIGLNTGELFF. CDR3 sequence (DNA): TGTGCCAGCATCGGGCTGAACACCGGGGAGCTGTTTTTT. The full variable domain, rest sourced from reference TRBV2 and TRBJ2-2, is EPEVTQTPSHQVTQMGQEVILRCVPISNHLYFYWYRQILGQKVEFLVSFYNNEISEKSEIFDDQFSVERPDGSNFTLKIRSTKLEDSAMYFCASIGLNTGELFFGEGSRLTVL.

J is TRBJ1-4 and V is TRBV6-1, with a tentative D call TRBD1 (6 bases). CDR1 is MNHNS, CDR2 SASEGT, per germline. The CDR3 is made up of 15 amino acids. V lost 6 bases, J lost 0 bases, and 11 bases lay in between. CDR3 amino acids: CASSMDSATNEKLFF. The CDR3 nucleotides are TGTGCCAGCAGCATGGACAGCGCAACTAATGAAAAACTGTTTTTT.

This clone has more than one count but fewer than ten. This sequence joins TRBV9 and TRBJ2-7, with D perhaps matching TRBD1 (6 bases). The V and J ends lost 4 bases and 2 bases respectively, with 10 bases between them. Germline lookup yields CDR1 SGDLS and CDR2 YYNGEE. There are 13 residues in the CDR3. The CDR3 is CASSPGAAYEQYF. CDR3 nucleotides: TGTGCCAGCAGCCCAGGGGCAGCCTACGAGCAGTACTTC.